This T cell receptor (beta chain) was recovered during a study of T-cell reconstitution after alpha-beta-depleted transplantation in children. The study, taken as a whole, reports: A year had passed since transplant, and T-cell counts and diversity by then came mostly from newly produced T cells. The study traced high day-60 TCRbeta diversity in some patients to surviving recipient T cells and thymic progenitors. The origin of alpha-beta T cells about two months after transplant was reportedly several hundred expanded graft clones.

Germline assignment: CDR1 MNHEY and CDR2 SVGEGT. Between the trimmed V and J ends, which lost 2 bases and 11 bases, there was a span of 7 bases. The CDR3 has 12 residues. The table lists this clonotype with many counts. Its antigen is undetermined. Unique molecular identifiers were incorporated into the prepared TCRbeta library. MiXCR was run by TCRdb on the PCR reads, yielding one entry per CDR3 protein. This table holds 200,000 or so distinct CDR3 sequences, 6.3% found once. The receptor's source is a girl less than two years old with combined immunodeficiency, due to receive a stem cell transplant. Sequencing used PBMCs, obtained before TCRalphabeta/CD19-depleted stem cell transplant. The V call is TRBV6-2 or TRBV6-3, the J call TRBJ2-6; D gene ambiguous. CDR3 DNA: TGTGCCAGCAGTTACGCCCCCGACGTCCTGACTTTC. It is translated as CASSYAPDVLTF.